Included here is one T cell receptor (beta chain) sequence, with context. This specimen belongs to a study of blood T cell repertoires in COVID-19. Across the whole study: Sources were T cells, B-cell-depleted T cells, or PBMCs; the material itself was cDNA or gDNA.

Germline values: CDR1 SGHKS, CDR2 YYEKEE (reference sequence). The CDR3 contains 14 residues. V was cut by 1 base and J by 6 bases, with 14 bases left in between. Generated by immunoSEQ multiplex PCR, the TCRdb table keeps only in-frame clones and is missing some. The table has under 250,000 clones, about four fifths seen once; the top ten hold roughly 1.9%. This sequence was found in a man younger than 40 who had recovered from COVID-19. The rearrangement joins TRBV5-5 to TRBJ2-7; D is undetermined. The specimen was peripheral blood. The CDR3 DNA sequence: TGTGCCAGCAGCTTGTCTCCACGACAAGGCGAGCAGTACTTC. This translates into CASSLSPRQGEQYF.